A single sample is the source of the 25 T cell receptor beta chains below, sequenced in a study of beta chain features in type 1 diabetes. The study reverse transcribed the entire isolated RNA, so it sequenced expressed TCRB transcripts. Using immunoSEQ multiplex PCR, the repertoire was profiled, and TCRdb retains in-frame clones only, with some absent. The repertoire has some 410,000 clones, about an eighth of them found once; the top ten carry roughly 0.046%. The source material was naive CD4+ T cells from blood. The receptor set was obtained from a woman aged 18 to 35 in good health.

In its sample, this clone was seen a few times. The DNA for the CDR3 is TGTGCCAGCAGCTTGTTAGATACGCAGTATTTT. It codes for CASSLLDTQYF. V gene TRBV13 combines with J gene TRBJ2-3, with unresolved D. The germline gives CDR1 PRHDT, CDR2 FYEKMQ (reference sequence). This CDR3 has 11 amino acids. The ends were cut back, 3 bases at V and 5 bases at J, with 3 bases in the middle.

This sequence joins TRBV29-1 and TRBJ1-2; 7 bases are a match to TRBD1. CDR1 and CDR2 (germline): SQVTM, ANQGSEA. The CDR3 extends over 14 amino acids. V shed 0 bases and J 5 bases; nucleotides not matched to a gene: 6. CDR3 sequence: CSVEDVGGIYGYTF. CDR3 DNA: TGCAGCGTTGAAGATGTAGGGGGCATTTATGGCTACACCTTC.

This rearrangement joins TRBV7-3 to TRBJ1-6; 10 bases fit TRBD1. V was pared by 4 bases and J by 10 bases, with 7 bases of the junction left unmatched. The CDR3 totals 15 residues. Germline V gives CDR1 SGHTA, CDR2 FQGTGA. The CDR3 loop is CASSSRDRGGSPLHF. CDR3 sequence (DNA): TGTGCCAGCAGCTCCCGGGACAGGGGAGGATCACCCCTCCACTTT.

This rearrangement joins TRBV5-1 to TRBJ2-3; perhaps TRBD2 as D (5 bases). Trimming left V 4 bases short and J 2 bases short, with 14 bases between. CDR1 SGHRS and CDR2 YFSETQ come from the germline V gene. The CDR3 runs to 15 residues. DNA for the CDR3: TGCGCCAGCAGCAGATGGAGCGGACCCACAGATACGCAGTATTTT. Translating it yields CASSRWSGPTDTQYF.

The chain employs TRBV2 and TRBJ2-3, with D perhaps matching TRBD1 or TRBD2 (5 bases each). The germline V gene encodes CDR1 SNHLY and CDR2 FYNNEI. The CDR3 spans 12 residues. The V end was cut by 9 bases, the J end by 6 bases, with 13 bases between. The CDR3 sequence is CARGRGTDTQYF. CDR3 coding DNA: TGTGCCAGGGGACGAGGGACCGATACGCAGTATTTT.

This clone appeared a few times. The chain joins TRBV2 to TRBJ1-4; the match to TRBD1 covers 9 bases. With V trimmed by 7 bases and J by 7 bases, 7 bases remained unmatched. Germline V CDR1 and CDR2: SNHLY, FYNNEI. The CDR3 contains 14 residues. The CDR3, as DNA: TGTGCCAGCACGACCGGGACAGGGAGTGAAAAACTGTTTTTT. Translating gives CASTTGTGSEKLFF.

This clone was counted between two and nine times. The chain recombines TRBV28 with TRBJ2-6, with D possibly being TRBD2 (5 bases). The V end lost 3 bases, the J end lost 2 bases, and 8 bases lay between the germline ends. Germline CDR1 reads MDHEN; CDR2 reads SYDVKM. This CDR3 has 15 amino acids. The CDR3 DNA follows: TGTGCCAGCAGTTTCTGGGGAGCTGGGGCCAACGTCCTGACTTTC. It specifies CASSFWGAGANVLTF.

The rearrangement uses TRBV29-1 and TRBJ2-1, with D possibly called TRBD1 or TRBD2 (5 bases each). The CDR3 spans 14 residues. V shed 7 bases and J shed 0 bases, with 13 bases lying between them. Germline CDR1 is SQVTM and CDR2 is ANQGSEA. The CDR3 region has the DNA TGCAGCGGGGGACGGGGAAGCTCCTACAATGAGCAGTTCTTC. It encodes CSGGRGSSYNEQFF.

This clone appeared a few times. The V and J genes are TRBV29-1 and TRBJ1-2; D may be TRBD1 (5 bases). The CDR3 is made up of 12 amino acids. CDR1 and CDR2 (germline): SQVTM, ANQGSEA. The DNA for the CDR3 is TGCAGTTCCTCGGGCACAGGCTATGGCTACACCTTC. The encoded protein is CSSSGTGYGYTF.

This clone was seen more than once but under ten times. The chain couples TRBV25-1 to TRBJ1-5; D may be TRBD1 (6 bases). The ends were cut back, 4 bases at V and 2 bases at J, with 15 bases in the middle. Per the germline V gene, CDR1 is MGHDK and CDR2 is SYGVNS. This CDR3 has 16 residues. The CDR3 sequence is CASSGAGGSGNQPQHF. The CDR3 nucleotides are TGTGCCAGCAGTGGAGCGGGGGGCTCGGGCAATCAGCCCCAGCATTTT.

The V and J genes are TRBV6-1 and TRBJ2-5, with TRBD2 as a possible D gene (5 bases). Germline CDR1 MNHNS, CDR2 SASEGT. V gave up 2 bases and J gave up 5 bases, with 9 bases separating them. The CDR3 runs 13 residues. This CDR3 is CASSERLRETQYF. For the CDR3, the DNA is TGTGCCAGCAGTGAACGACTAAGGGAGACCCAGTACTTC.

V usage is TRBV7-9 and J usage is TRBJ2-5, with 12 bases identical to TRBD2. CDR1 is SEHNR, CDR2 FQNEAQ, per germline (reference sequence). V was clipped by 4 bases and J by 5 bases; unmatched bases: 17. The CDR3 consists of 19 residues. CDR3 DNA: TGTGCCAGCAGCTCCCCCACTAGCGGGAGGCTCCTGTTGGGGGAGACCCAGTACTTC. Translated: CASSSPTSGRLLLGETQYF. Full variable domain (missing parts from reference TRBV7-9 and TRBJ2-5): DTGVSQNPRHKITKRGQNVTFRCDPISEHNRLYWYRQTLGQGPEFLTYFQNEAQLEKSRLLSDRFSAERPKGSFSTLEIQRTEQGDSAMYLCASSSPTSGRLLLGETQYFGPGTRLLVL.

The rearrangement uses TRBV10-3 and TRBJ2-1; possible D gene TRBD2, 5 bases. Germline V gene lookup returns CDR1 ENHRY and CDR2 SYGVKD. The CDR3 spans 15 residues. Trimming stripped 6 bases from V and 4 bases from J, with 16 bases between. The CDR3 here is CAISETLLGYNEQFF. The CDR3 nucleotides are TGTGCCATCAGCGAAACACTACTAGGTTACAATGAGCAGTTCTTC.

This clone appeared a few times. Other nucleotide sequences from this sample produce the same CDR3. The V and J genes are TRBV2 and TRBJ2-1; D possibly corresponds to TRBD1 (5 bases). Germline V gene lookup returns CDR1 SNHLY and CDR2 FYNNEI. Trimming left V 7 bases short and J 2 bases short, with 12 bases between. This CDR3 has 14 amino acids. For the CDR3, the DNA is TGTGCCAGCACCGGACAAGGGGCCTACAATGAGCAGTTCTTC. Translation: CASTGQGAYNEQFF. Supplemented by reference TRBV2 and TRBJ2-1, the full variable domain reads EPEVTQTPSHQVTQMGQEVILRCVPISNHLYFYWYRQILGQKVEFLVSFYNNEISEKSEIFDDQFSVERPDGSNFTLKIRSTKLEDSAMYFCASTGQGAYNEQFFGPGTRLTVL.

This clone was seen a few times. CDR3 sequence reads: CASSFSVNSGNTIYF. In DNA form, the CDR3 reads TGTGCCAGCAGCTTTTCGGTTAACTCTGGAAACACCATATATTTT. The chain joins TRBV5-4 to TRBJ1-3; D remains unclear. Germline V lookup: CDR1 SGHNT, CDR2 YYREEE (reference sequence). Trimming took 2 bases from V and 0 from J, leaving 9 bases between them. The CDR3 has 15 amino acids. Combining the CDR3 with reference TRBV5-4 and TRBJ1-3 gives the whole variable domain ETGVTQSPTHLIKTRGQQVTLRCSSQSGHNTVSWYQQALGQGPQFIFQYYREEENGRGNFPPRFSGLQFPNYSSELNVNALELDDSALYLCASSFSVNSGNTIYFGEGSWLTVV.

DNA of the CDR3: TGTGCCAGCAGTGGGGGTGGTGAGCAGTACGTC. Its translation: CASSGGGEQYV. This sequence joins TRBV27 and TRBJ2-7, with D perhaps matching TRBD1 or TRBD2 (5 bases each). Trimming cost V 5 bases and J 7 bases, with 9 bases left between them. The CDR3 extends over 11 amino acids. The V gene's germline CDR1 is MNHEY and CDR2 SMNVEV (reference sequence).

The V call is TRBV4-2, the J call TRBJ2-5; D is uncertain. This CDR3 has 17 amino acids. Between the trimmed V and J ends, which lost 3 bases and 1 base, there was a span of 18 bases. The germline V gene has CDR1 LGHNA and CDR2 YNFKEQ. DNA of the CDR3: TGTGCCAGCAGCCAGATCCATCAGACGGATATCCAAGAGACCCAGTACTTC. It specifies CASSQIHQTDIQETQYF.

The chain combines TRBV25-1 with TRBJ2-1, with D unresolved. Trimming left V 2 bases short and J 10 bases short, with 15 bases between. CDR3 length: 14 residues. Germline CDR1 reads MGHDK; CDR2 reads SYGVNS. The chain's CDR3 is CASSESTLADEQFF. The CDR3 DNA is TGTGCCAGCAGTGAAAGCACCCTGGCAGACGAGCAGTTCTTC.

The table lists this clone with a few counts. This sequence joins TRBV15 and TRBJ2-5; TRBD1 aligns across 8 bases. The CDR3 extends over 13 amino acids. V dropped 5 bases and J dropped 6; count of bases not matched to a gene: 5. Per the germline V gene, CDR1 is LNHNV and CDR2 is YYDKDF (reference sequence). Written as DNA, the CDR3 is TGTGCCACCAGCTCAGGGGGCGTGAAGACCCAGTACTTC. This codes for CATSSGGVKTQYF.

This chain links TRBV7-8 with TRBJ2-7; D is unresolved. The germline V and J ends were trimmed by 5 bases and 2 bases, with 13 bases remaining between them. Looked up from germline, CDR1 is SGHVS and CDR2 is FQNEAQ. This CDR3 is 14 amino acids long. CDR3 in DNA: TGTGCCAGCAGCCTAAGGGTAATCCCCTACGAGCAGTACTTC. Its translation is CASSLRVIPYEQYF.

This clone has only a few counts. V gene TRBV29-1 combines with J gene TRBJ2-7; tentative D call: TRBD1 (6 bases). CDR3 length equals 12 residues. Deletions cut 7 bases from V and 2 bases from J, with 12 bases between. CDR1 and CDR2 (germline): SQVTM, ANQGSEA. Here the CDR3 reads CSAWTETYEQYF. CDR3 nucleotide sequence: TGCAGCGCGTGGACAGAGACCTACGAGCAGTACTTC.

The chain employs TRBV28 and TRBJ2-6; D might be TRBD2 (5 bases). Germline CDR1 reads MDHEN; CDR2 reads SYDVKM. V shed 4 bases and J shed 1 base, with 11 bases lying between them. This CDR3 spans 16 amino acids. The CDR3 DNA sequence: TGTGCCAGCAGTTCCGGAGGTTTTTCTGGGGCCAACGTCCTGACTTTC. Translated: CASSSGGFSGANVLTF.

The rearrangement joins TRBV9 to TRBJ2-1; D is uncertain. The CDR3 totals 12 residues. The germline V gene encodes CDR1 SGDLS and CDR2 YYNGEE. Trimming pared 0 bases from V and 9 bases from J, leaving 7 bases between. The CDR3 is CASSVVTGEQFF. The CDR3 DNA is TGTGCCAGCAGCGTAGTTACCGGTGAGCAGTTCTTC.

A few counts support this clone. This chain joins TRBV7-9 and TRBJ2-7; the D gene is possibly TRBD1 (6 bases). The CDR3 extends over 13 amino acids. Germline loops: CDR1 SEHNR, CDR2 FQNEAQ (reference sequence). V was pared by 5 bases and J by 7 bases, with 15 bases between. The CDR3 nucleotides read TGTGCCAGCAGCCCAACCAGCCAGGGGGAGCAGTACTTC. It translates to CASSPTSQGEQYF.

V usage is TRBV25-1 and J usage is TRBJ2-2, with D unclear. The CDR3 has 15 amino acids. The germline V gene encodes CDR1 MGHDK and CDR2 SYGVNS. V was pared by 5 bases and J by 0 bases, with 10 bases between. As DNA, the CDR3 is TGTGCCAGCAGTTATTCGGTTTCGAACACCGGGGAGCTGTTTTTT. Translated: CASSYSVSNTGELFF.